This entry concerns a single T cell receptor beta chain. Its antigen is currently unknown. CDR3 length: 15 amino acids. V lost 4 bases, J lost 6 bases, and 6 bases stayed unmatched. Germline V gene lookup returns CDR1 LGHDT and CDR2 YNNKEL (reference sequence). This sample was taken from a study of neurological immune-mediated disorders. Study observations and caveats: The multiple sclerosis repertoire cluster was not associated with any clinical or MRI feature. Among expanded clones, no CDR3 amino acid sequences were shared across subjects, a pattern suggesting private repertoires in all groups. When the repertoires were grouped phylogenetically, those of 18 of the 34 multiple sclerosis patients came together in a single cluster of related CDR3 sequences, which points to a possible repertoire-level signature.

Via MiXCR, TCRdb re-called the 5' RACE reads, giving one row per CDR3 protein. Of roughly 88,000 distinct CDR3 sequences listed, approximately 3.5% are singletons. Sequencing was performed on PBMCs. This TCR was sampled from a woman aged 45 to 65 with multiple sclerosis. The chain couples TRBV3-1 to TRBJ2-2; 9 bases match TRBD1. This CDR3 reads CASSPRQGVAGELFF. As DNA, the CDR3 is TGTGCCAGCAGCCCAAGACAGGGGGTCGCCGGGGAGCTGTTTTTT.